This TCR beta chain was sequenced in a study of T cells in Graves' hyperthyroidism and ophthalmopathy. Amplified TCR beta CDR3 regions came from RNA transcripts. The HTBI primer set drove a first-round RT-PCR of the TCR CDR3. TCRdb reanalysed the multiplex PCR reads using MiXCR and keeps one entry per CDR3 protein. This table holds more than 350,000 distinct CDR3 sequences, approximately 14% found once. Many counts were recorded for this clonotype. As yet, its antigen is unknown. An end of the junction does not agree with germline; a read error may underlie this. Study results and limitations: The model anticipated ophthalmopathy a median about six months pre-onset.

Germline CDR1 SGHRS, CDR2 YFSETQ. The CDR3 consists of 17 residues. More than 9.5 ml fresh peripheral blood yielded the PBMCs. The origin of this receptor is a woman in her sixties with Graves' ophthalmopathy. Sequencing was performed on blood. This chain links TRBV5-1 with TRBJ2-7, with 15 bases aligning to TRBD2. CDR3 region: CASRLGLAGGNSYEQYF. The CDR3 bases are TGCGCCAGCCGCTTAGGACTAGCGGGAGGGAACTCCTACGAGCAGTACTTC. The full variable domain, its missing parts supplied by reference TRBV5-1 and TRBJ2-7, is KAGVTQTPRYLIKTRGQQVTLSCSPISGHRSVSWYQQTPGQGLQFLFEYFSETQRNKGNFPGRFSGRQFSNSRSEMNVSTLELGDSALYLCASRLGLAGGNSYEQYFGPGTRLTVT.